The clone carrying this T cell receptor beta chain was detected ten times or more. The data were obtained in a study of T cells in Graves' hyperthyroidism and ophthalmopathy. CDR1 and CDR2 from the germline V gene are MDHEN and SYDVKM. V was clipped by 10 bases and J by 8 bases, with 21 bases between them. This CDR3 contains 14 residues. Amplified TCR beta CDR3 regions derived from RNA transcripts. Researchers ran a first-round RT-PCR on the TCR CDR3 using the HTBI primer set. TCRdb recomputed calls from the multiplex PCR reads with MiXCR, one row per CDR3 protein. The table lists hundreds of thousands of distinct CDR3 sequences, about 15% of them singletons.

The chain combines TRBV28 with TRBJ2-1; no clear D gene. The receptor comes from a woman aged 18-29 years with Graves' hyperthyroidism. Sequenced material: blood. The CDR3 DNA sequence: TGTGCCACCCTAGGCCCAATTCGAGTGTATGAGCAGTTCTTC. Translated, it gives CATLGPIRVYEQFF. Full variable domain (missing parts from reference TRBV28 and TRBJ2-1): DVKVTQSSRYLVKRTGEKVFLECVQDMDHENMFWYRQDPGLGLRLIYFSYDVKMKEKGDIPEGYSVSREKKERFSLILESASTNQTSMYLCATLGPIRVYEQFFGPGTRLTVL.